Below are 12 T cell receptor beta chains sequenced from a single sample in a study of graft-versus-host responses after intestinal transplantation. TCRdb keeps only in-frame clones here, not all; method: immunoSEQ multiplex PCR. In the table there are about 100,000 clones, roughly 90% of which are singletons. No antigen has been identified for these receptors. The sample consisted of unstimulated CD4+ T cells sorted from spleen or lymph node cells, taken before transplant. These receptors were obtained from a human donor who was the organ donor for an intestinal transplant.

The V and J genes are TRBV28 and TRBJ2-4; tentative D call: TRBD1 (5 bases). The V end lost 8 bases, the J end lost 12 bases, and 17 bases lay between the germline ends. This CDR3 has 12 amino acids. Germline CDR1 is MDHEN and CDR2 is SYDVKM. The CDR3 spells CASHSNQGTQYF. CDR3 nucleotide sequence: TGTGCCAGCCACTCCAACCAGGGTACTCAGTACTTC.

The chain links TRBV5-6 to TRBJ2-6, with D hard to call. The CDR3 has 14 amino acids. Per germline, CDR1 SGHDT and CDR2 YYEEEE. Trimming took off 4 bases at V and 0 bases at J, with 5 bases between the two ends. The CDR3 loop reads CASSLASGANVLTF. DNA of the CDR3: TGTGCCAGCAGCCTCGCCTCTGGGGCCAACGTCCTGACTTTC.

This chain connects TRBV27 to TRBJ2-2; 7 bases agree with TRBD2. Germline assignment: CDR1 MNHEY and CDR2 SMNVEV (reference sequence). Losses at the gene ends were 3 bases for V and 3 bases for J; bases not matched to a gene: 10. This CDR3 is 17 amino acids long. As DNA, the CDR3 is TGTGCCAGCAGTTTTTCAATGAAGCGGGGTCACACCGGGGAGCTGTTTTTT. Amino acid sequence: CASSFSMKRGHTGELFF.

The chain is built from TRBV6-4 and TRBJ2-6, with D tentatively TRBD1 (6 bases). Trimming shortened V by 4 bases and J by 2 bases, and 9 bases separated the two germline ends. This CDR3 has 15 amino acids. Germline CDR1 MRHNA, CDR2 SNTAGT. The CDR3 reads CASSVGGTGANVLTF. The CDR3 region has the DNA TGTGCCAGCAGTGTAGGGGGAACTGGGGCCAACGTCCTGACTTTC.

This chain uses TRBV5-1 with TRBJ2-7; possible D gene TRBD1, 6 bases. The CDR3 consists of 13 residues. V was clipped by 4 bases and J by 9 bases, with 17 bases between them. CDR1 is SGHRS and CDR2 is YFSETQ in the germline V gene. CDR3: CASSGRDTQGQYF. The DNA for the CDR3 is TGCGCCAGCAGCGGCCGGGACACTCAGGGGCAGTACTTC. The full variable domain, its missing parts supplied by reference TRBV5-1 and TRBJ2-7, is KAGVTQTPRYLIKTRGQQVTLSCSPISGHRSVSWYQQTPGQGLQFLFEYFSETQRNKGNFPGRFSGRQFSNSRSEMNVSTLELGDSALYLCASSGRDTQGQYFGPGTRLTVT.

V usage is TRBV10-3 and J usage is TRBJ2-7, with D tentatively TRBD1 or TRBD2 (5 bases each). V lost 5 bases to trimming and J lost 3 bases, with 17 bases between them. Germline V gives CDR1 ENHRY, CDR2 SYGVKD. The CDR3 extends over 15 amino acids. The CDR3 spells CAISLRDSGNYEQYF. The CDR3 DNA is TGTGCCATCAGTTTACGAGACAGCGGTAACTACGAGCAGTACTTC.

The chain carries TRBV6-6 and TRBJ2-5; D is uncertain. The CDR3 spans 11 residues. The germline CDR1 and CDR2 sequences are MNHNY and SVGAGI (reference sequence). The germline V and J ends were trimmed by 4 bases and 3 bases, with 3 bases remaining between them. In nucleotides, the CDR3 is TGTGCCAGCAGTTTTAAAGAGACCCAGTACTTC. Encoded protein: CASSFKETQYF.

CDR3 sequence reads: CASSRDNINQPQHF. CDR3 bases: TGTGCCAGCAGCAGGGACAATATCAATCAGCCCCAGCATTTT. This rearrangement joins TRBV7-9 to TRBJ1-5; perhaps TRBD1 as D (6 bases). Germline V CDR1 and CDR2: SEHNR, FQNEAQ (reference sequence). V was pared by 5 bases and J by 3 bases, with 11 bases between. CDR3 length: 14 residues.

CDR3 sequence (DNA): TGTGCCTGGAGTCCGGACAGCTATAATTCACCCCTCCACTTT. This translates into CAWSPDSYNSPLHF. The V and J genes are TRBV30 and TRBJ1-6; a weak D match, TRBD1 (6 bases). V was pared by 2 bases and J by 3 bases, with 8 bases between. Per the germline V gene, CDR1 is GTSNPN and CDR2 is SVGIG (reference sequence). This CDR3 comprises 14 residues.

J is TRBJ1-2 and V is TRBV4-1; 9 bases align to TRBD1. This CDR3 spans 14 amino acids. V shed 2 bases, J shed 7 bases, and the junction held 5 bases outside the gene matches. Germline CDR1 and CDR2: MGHRA and YSYEKL. In nucleotides, the CDR3 is TGCGCCAGCAGCCAAAACCCGACAGGGGGTGGCTACACCTTC. Its protein product is CASSQNPTGGGYTF.

The rearrangement links TRBV19 to TRBJ2-1, with D possibly matching TRBD2 (6 bases). The CDR3 spans 14 residues. The ends were cut back, 2 bases at V and 4 bases at J, with 9 bases in the middle. The V gene's germline CDR1 is LNHDA and CDR2 SQIVND (reference sequence). The CDR3 loop reads CASSITGTYNEQFF. The DNA of the CDR3 is TGTGCCAGTAGTATAACCGGGACTTACAATGAGCAGTTCTTC. Supplemented by reference TRBV19 and TRBJ2-1, the full variable domain reads DGGITQSPKYLFRKEGQNVTLSCEQNLNHDAMYWYRQDPGQGLRLIYYSQIVNDFQKGDIAEGYSVSREKKESFPLTVTSAQKNPTAFYLCASSITGTYNEQFFGPGTRLTVL.

This clone is a singleton in its sample. The genes are TRBV5-1 and TRBJ2-2; TRBD1 matches at 7 bases. Germline lookup yields CDR1 SGHRS and CDR2 YFSETQ. V shed 5 bases, J shed 6 bases, and the junction held 7 bases outside the gene matches. This CDR3 has 14 amino acids. The CDR3 is CASRATTGSGELFF. Here the CDR3 DNA reads TGCGCCAGCAGGGCAACGACAGGGTCCGGGGAGCTGTTTTTT.